The 22 T cell receptor beta chains given below trace back to one sample, sequenced in a study of T cells in women clearing cervical HPV infection. Data came from immunoSEQ multiplex PCR; TCRdb stores just in-frame clones and leaves some out. The sample holds 30,000 to 40,000 clones. The source material was blood buffy coat. The receptors derive from a woman between 18 and 75 years old with a cervical HPV16 infection that either progressed to CIN3+ or cleared (not recorded which).

Concerning this clone itself: The read gets to within 3 residues of the CDR3 end, and the germline J gene fills in the rest. This chain connects TRBV4-1 to TRBJ1-2; TRBD1 might be the D (6 bases). The CDR3 totals 15 residues. Germline V gene lookup returns CDR1 MGHRA and CDR2 YSYEKL. The V end was cut by 4 bases, the J end by 5 bases, with 17 bases between. CDR3 DNA, as far as it was read: TGCGCCAGCAGCCCCACCCGGACAGTTTTTTATGGC. It yields the protein CASSPTRTVFYG. Given in full, the CDR3 is CASSPTRTVFYGYTF.

As regards this clone: The read falls 3 residues short of the CDR3 end, and the missing part is taken from the germline J gene. The genes are TRBV7-2 and TRBJ2-2, with D unresolved. This CDR3 is built from 14 residues. CDR1 is SGHTA and CDR2 is FQGNSA in the germline V gene. The CDR3 sequence: CASSLIPRYEKLFF. CDR3 DNA, as far as it was read: TGTGCCAGCAGTTTGATCCCAAGGTATGAAAAG.

The sequenced CDR3 bases are TGTGCCAGCAGCTCTGGTGGCGGGAGCTCCTACAATGAG. Protein sequence: CASSSGGGSSYNE. The whole CDR3 region reads CASSSGGGSSYNEQFF. The chain uses TRBV5-4 and TRBJ2-1, with 7 bases matching TRBD2. The read stops 3 residues short of the end of the CDR3; the missing end is completed from the germline J gene. CDR1 is SGHNT and CDR2 is YYREEE in the germline V gene (reference sequence). The CDR3 covers 16 residues. The ends lost 3 bases at V and 0 bases at J; junction bases unmatched: 6.

Concerning this clone: The read finishes 3 residues shy of the CDR3 end, and the germline J gene is used to complete it. The chain uses TRBV20-1 and TRBJ1-5, with 8 bases aligning to TRBD1. The CDR3 is 16 amino acids. Unmatched junction bases numbered 4, after V lost 0 bases and J lost 0 bases. CDR1 DFQATT and CDR2 SNEGSKA come from the germline V gene (reference sequence). CDR3 DNA (partial): TGCAGTGCTAGAGACAGGGGGCCCTATAGCAATCAGCCC. Protein sequence: CSARDRGPYSNQP. The CDR3 as a whole reads CSARDRGPYSNQPQHF.

Of note for this clone: The read halts 3 residues ahead of the CDR3 end, with the missing end drawn from the germline J gene. The chain recombines TRBV20-1 with TRBJ1-1, with D possibly TRBD1 on 6 matching bases. Trimming stripped 3 bases from V and 7 bases from J, with 12 bases between. From germline, CDR1 is DFQATT and CDR2 SNEGSKA (reference sequence). This CDR3 has 12 amino acids. The DNA read from the CDR3 is TGCAGTGCTAGTCCTGGGGGCATTGAA. It encodes CSASPGGIE. The whole CDR3 sequence is CSASPGGIEAFF.

As to this clone: The CDR3 goes on 3 residues after the read ends, and that part is filled in from the germline J gene. The V gene is TRBV24-1, the J gene TRBJ2-5, with TRBD2 matching over 8 bases. Trimming cost V 0 bases and J 4 bases; bases outside gene matches: 3. This CDR3 spans 15 amino acids. Germline CDR1 KGHDR, CDR2 SFDVKD. CDR3 sequence reads: CATSDLNTSGETQYF. CDR3 DNA, as far as it was read: TGTGCCACCAGTGATTTGAATACTAGCGGAGAGACC.

The CDR3 loop reads CASSEMANTEAFF. The CDR3 DNA, read in part, is TGTGCCAGCAGTGAAATGGCTAACACTGAA. The chain carries TRBV6-1 and TRBJ1-1, with no clear D. The read stops 3 residues short of the end of the CDR3; the missing end is completed from the germline J gene. Trimming pared 2 bases from V and 2 bases from J, leaving 6 bases between. The CDR3 is made up of 13 amino acids. Germline-derived CDR1 and CDR2 are MNHNS and SASEGT.

With regard to this clone: The CDR3 goes on 3 residues after the read ends, and that part is filled in from the germline J gene. The chain couples TRBV7-6 to TRBJ2-6; TRBD1 aligns across 7 bases. Germline loops: CDR1 SGHVS, CDR2 FNYEAQ. The CDR3 length is 18 residues. V gave up 2 bases and J gave up 4 bases; unmatched junction bases: 11. The CDR3 DNA, read in part, is TGTGCCAGCAGCTTAAGGGGGCTAGGTCAGGCCGGGGCCAACGTC. As protein: CASSLRGLGQAGANV. The CDR3 reads in full as CASSLRGLGQAGANVLTF.

CDR3 region: CSARRDRVDTEAFF. The part of the CDR3 DNA that was read is TGCAGTGCTAGACGGGACAGGGTGGACACTGAA. This chain joins TRBV20-1 and TRBJ1-1, with 9 bases matching TRBD1. The CDR3 extends 3 residues past the end of the read, so its final part is completed from the germline J gene. J lost 3 bases, V lost 2 bases, and 4 bases had no gene match. This CDR3 spans 14 amino acids. The germline V gene encodes CDR1 DFQATT and CDR2 SNEGSKA (reference sequence).

Turning to this clone: The observed sequence ends 3 residues before the CDR3 terminus, with the missing tail filled in from the germline J gene. This rearrangement joins TRBV7-9 to TRBJ1-2; D may be TRBD1 (5 bases). Germline V lookup: CDR1 SEHNR, CDR2 FQNEAQ (reference sequence). The CDR3 is made up of 13 amino acids. CDR3: CASSPAGLLGYTF. The sequenced CDR3 bases are TGTGCCAGCAGCCCAGCAGGGCTTCTGGGC.

Comment on this clone: The read halts 3 residues ahead of the CDR3 end, with the missing end drawn from the germline J gene. The V and J genes are TRBV20-1 and TRBJ2-1, with 10 bases aligning to TRBD1. With V trimmed by 3 bases and J by 7 bases, 9 bases remained unmatched. Germline CDR1 DFQATT, CDR2 SNEGSKA (reference sequence). This CDR3 comprises 15 residues. The sequenced CDR3 bases are TGCAGTGCTAGGACAGGGGGCCCCCTCCTAAATGAG. Its translation is CSARTGGPLLNE. The entire CDR3 protein reads CSARTGGPLLNEQFF.

Comments on this clone: The CDR3 end falls 3 residues outside the read, so it is completed with the germline J gene. V usage is TRBV5-1 and J usage is TRBJ1-2; TRBD1 matches at 9 bases. V lost 5 bases, J lost 4 bases, and 9 bases stayed unmatched. Germline loops: CDR1 SGHRS, CDR2 YFSETQ. The CDR3 is 15 amino acids. The CDR3 loop is CASRQQGAISYGYTF. CDR3 bases read: TGCGCCAGCAGACAACAGGGGGCAATCTCCTATGGC.

Comment on this clone: The DNA ends 3 residues before the CDR3 does, and the rest of the CDR3 is filled in from the germline J gene. The chain carries TRBV5-5 and TRBJ2-7, with 7 bases matching TRBD2. The CDR3 has 14 residues. Germline CDR1 is SGHKS and CDR2 is YYEKEE (reference sequence). V lost 2 bases, J lost 6 bases, and 8 bases stayed unmatched. Here the CDR3 reads CASSFGGGVAEQYF. The part of the CDR3 DNA that was read is TGTGCCAGCAGCTTCGGTGGGGGGGTCGCCGAG. Together with reference TRBV5-5 and TRBJ2-7, the CDR3 gives the full variable domain: DAGVTQSPTHLIKTRGQQVTLRCSPISGHKSVSWYQQVLGQGPQFIFQYYEKEERGRGNFPDRFSARQFPNYSSELNVNALLLGDSALYLCASSFGGGVAEQYFGPGTRLTVT.

On this clone itself: The CDR3 is cut off 3 residues early in the read; its end comes from the germline J gene. This rearrangement joins TRBV5-1 to TRBJ1-1; no reliable D call. From germline, CDR1 is SGHRS and CDR2 YFSETQ. The CDR3 has 15 amino acids. The germline V and J ends were trimmed by 5 bases and 0 bases, with 14 bases remaining between them. The CDR3 loop is CASSFSPSMNTEAFF. CDR3 DNA, as far as it was read: TGCGCCAGCAGTTTTAGCCCTAGTATGAACACTGAA. The variable domain in full, with the rest retrieved from reference TRBV5-1 and TRBJ1-1, is KAGVTQTPRYLIKTRGQQVTLSCSPISGHRSVSWYQQTPGQGLQFLFEYFSETQRNKGNFPGRFSGRQFSNSRSEMNVSTLELGDSALYLCASSFSPSMNTEAFFGQGTRLTVV.

Note on this clone: The read stops 3 residues short of the end of the CDR3; the missing end is completed from the germline J gene. This chain uses TRBV7-2 with TRBJ2-5; 10 bases map to TRBD2. The CDR3 loop spans 14 amino acids. V shed 5 bases and J 7 bases; nucleotides not matched to a gene: 7. Per the germline V gene, CDR1 is SGHTA and CDR2 is FQGNSA. CDR3 region: CASSPGTSDGTQYF. CDR3 DNA, as far as it was read: TGTGCCAGCAGCCCGGGGACTAGCGATGGGACC.

As concerns this clone: The observed sequence ends 3 residues before the CDR3 terminus, with the missing tail filled in from the germline J gene. This sequence joins TRBV2 and TRBJ1-5; perhaps TRBD1 as D (6 bases). Germline V gives CDR1 SNHLY, CDR2 FYNNEI. V was trimmed by 8 bases and J by 9 bases, leaving 17 bases between them. The CDR3 covers 13 residues. The CDR3 DNA, read in part, is TGTGCCAGCGAGGGGGGGGCCGGTCGGCCC. This codes for CASEGGAGRP. The CDR3 as a whole reads CASEGGAGRPQHF.

With regard to this clone: The read halts 3 residues ahead of the CDR3 end, with the missing end drawn from the germline J gene. This chain joins TRBV28 and TRBJ2-1; 11 bases map to TRBD2. There are 15 residues in the CDR3. Germline loops: CDR1 MDHEN, CDR2 SYDVKM. V was clipped by 6 bases and J by 0 bases; unmatched bases: 1. This chain's CDR3 is CASSTSGSSYNEQFF. The part of the CDR3 DNA that was read is TGTGCCAGCAGCACTAGCGGGAGCTCCTACAATGAG.

Regarding this clone: The read terminates 3 residues ahead of where the CDR3 ends, so the germline J gene completes it. The V and J genes are TRBV2 and TRBJ1-2; D is unclear. The CDR3 loop spans 16 amino acids. Germline V gene data show CDR1 as SNHLY and CDR2 as FYNNEI. V gave up 2 bases and J gave up 2 bases, with 15 bases separating them. This CDR3 reads CASSERVLGGNYGYTF. The part of the CDR3 DNA that was read is TGTGCCAGCAGTGAAAGGGTATTGGGCGGGAACTATGGC.

Comments on this clone: The read gets to within 3 residues of the CDR3 end, and the germline J gene fills in the rest. This chain uses TRBV19 with TRBJ2-3; tentatively, D is TRBD2 (7 bases). The V end was cut by 1 base, the J end by 4 bases, with 12 bases between. The germline V gene encodes CDR1 LNHDA and CDR2 SQIVND (reference sequence). The CDR3 spans 15 residues. The CDR3 loop reads CASSIAGGGPDTQYF. The covered CDR3 bases are TGTGCCAGTAGTATAGCTGGGGGGGGCCCAGATACG.

Remarks on this clone: The read halts 3 residues ahead of the CDR3 end, with the missing end drawn from the germline J gene. The chain couples TRBV19 to TRBJ1-2; D perhaps matches TRBD1 (5 bases). The germline V gene encodes CDR1 LNHDA and CDR2 SQIVND (reference sequence). The CDR3 has 14 residues. CDR3 loop: CASSGRGVTDTYTF. The sequenced CDR3 bases are TGTGCCAGTAGCGGGCGGGGCGTCACAGATACC.

The CDR3 loop is CASSLEGQGVSEQYF. CDR3 bases read: TGCGCCAGCAGCTTGGAGGGACAGGGGGTCAGCGAG. V usage is TRBV5-1 and J usage is TRBJ2-7; 11 bases map to TRBD1. The read ends 3 residues early relative to the CDR3; the germline J gene fills the gap. Germline V CDR1 and CDR2: SGHRS, YFSETQ. V lost 0 bases and J lost 6; bases outside the gene matches: 5. CDR3 length: 15 residues. Supplemented by reference TRBV5-1 and TRBJ2-7, the full variable domain reads KAGVTQTPRYLIKTRGQQVTLSCSPISGHRSVSWYQQTPGQGLQFLFEYFSETQRNKGNFPGRFSGRQFSNSRSEMNVSTLELGDSALYLCASSLEGQGVSEQYFGPGTRLTVT.

Incomplete CDR3 DNA: TGTGCCAGCAGCCGAAGGGGGGGTACGGGGGCACCC. Translation: CASSRRGGTGAP. The entire CDR3 protein reads CASSRRGGTGAPLHF. The rearrangement joins TRBV7-3 to TRBJ1-6; perhaps TRBD1 as D (6 bases). The read stops 3 residues short of the end of the CDR3; the missing end is completed from the germline J gene. Germline V gene lookup returns CDR1 SGHTA and CDR2 FQGTGA. V was shortened by 5 bases and J by 11 bases, with 19 bases between the two germline ends. There are 15 residues in the CDR3. Filled out from reference TRBV7-3 and TRBJ1-6, the complete variable domain reads GAGVSQTPSNKVTEKGKYVELRCDPISGHTALYWYRQSLGQGPEFLIYFQGTGAADDSGLPNDRFFAVRPEGSVSTLKIQRTERGDSAVYLCASSRRGGTGAPLHFGNGTRLTVT.